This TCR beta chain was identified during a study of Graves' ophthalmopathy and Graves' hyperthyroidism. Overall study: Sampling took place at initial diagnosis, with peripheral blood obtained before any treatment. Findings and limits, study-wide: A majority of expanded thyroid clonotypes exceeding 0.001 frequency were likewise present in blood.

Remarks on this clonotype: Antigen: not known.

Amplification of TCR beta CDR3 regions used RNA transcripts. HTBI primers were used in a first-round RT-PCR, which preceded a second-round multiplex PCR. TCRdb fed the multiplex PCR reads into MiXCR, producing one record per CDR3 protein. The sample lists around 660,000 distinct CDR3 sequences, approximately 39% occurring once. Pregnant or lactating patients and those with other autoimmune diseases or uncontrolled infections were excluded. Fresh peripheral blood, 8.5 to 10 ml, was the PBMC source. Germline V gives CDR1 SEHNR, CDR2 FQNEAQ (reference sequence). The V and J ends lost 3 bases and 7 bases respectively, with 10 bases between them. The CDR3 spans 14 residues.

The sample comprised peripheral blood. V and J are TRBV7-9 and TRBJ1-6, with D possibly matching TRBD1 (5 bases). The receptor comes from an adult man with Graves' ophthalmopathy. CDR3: CASSLSRANSPLHF. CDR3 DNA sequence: TGTGCCAGCAGCTTGAGCAGGGCCAATTCACCCCTCCACTTT.